Listed below are T cell receptor beta chains from one sample, sequenced in a study of T-cell reconstitution after alpha-beta-depleted transplantation in children. In TCRdb, the PCR reads were re-called with MiXCR into one record per CDR3 protein. The repertoire holds hundreds of thousands of distinct CDR3 sequences, with 11% as singletons. The sequencing here drew on PBMCs, taken before TCRalphabeta/CD19-depleted stem cell transplant. The receptor set was obtained from a child under two years old with acute myeloid leukemia, due to receive a stem cell transplant. Both conserved end residues are part of each CDR3. D genes are given only for firm matches. Clone size is shown for a subset of rows, as once, few, many or a class of expanded clone.

J: TRBJ2-4; V: TRBV7-2; D: NA; size: many; CDR3: CASRTTAAQNIQYF; DNA: TGTGCCAGCAGGACTACGGCGGCTCAAAACATTCAGTACTTC
J: TRBJ2-1; V: TRBV19; D: TRBD2; size: many; CDR3: CASSMGWLLAGDSYNEQFF; DNA: TGTGCCAGTAGTATGGGGTGGTTATTAGCGGGGGACTCCTACAATGAGCAGTTCTTC
J: TRBJ2-2; V: TRBV20-1; D: NA; size: many; CDR3: CSASLQGNGELFF; DNA: TGCAGTGCTAGCCTACAGGGAAACGGGGAGCTGTTTTTT
J: TRBJ1-2; V: TRBV12-3/TRBV12-4; D: NA; size: many; CDR3: CASSFRDAYGYTF; DNA: TGTGCCAGCAGTTTCAGGGACGCCTATGGCTACACCTTC
J: TRBJ2-1; V: TRBV12-3/TRBV12-4; D: NA; size: many; CDR3: CASRQSSYNEQFF; DNA: TGTGCCAGCAGGCAATCTTCCTACAATGAGCAGTTCTTC
J: TRBJ2-4; V: TRBV20-1; D: NA; size: many; CDR3: CSASGFDKNIQYF; DNA: TGCAGTGCTAGCGGCTTCGACAAAAACATTCAGTACTTC
J: TRBJ1-5; V: TRBV11-2; D: NA; size: few; CDR3: CASSLSGYSNQPQHF; DNA: TGTGCCAGCAGCTTATCAGGTTATAGCAATCAGCCCCAGCATTTT
J: TRBJ1-2; V: TRBV20-1; D: NA; size: many; CDR3: CSAGVDGYTF; DNA: TGCAGTGCAGGGGTGGACGGCTACACCTTC
J: TRBJ1-1; V: TRBV2; D: TRBD1; size: NA; CDR3: CAISAVDRAFSEAFF; DNA: TGTGCCATCAGTGCGGTTGACAGGGCGTTTTCTGAAGCTTTCTTT
J: TRBJ2-1; V: TRBV10-3; D: TRBD2; size: NA; CDR3: CATDPTSGRTHEQFF; DNA: TGTGCCACCGACCCCACTAGCGGGAGAACCCATGAGCAGTTCTTC
J: TRBJ2-7; V: TRBV20-1; D: NA; size: many; CDR3: CSANAQLASDEQYF; DNA: TGCAGTGCTAACGCCCAGCTAGCGTCCGACGAGCAGTACTTC
J: TRBJ1-1; V: TRBV5-1; D: NA; size: many; CDR3: CASSSRLMNTEAFF; DNA: TGCGCCAGCAGCTCTCGCCTCATGAACACTGAAGCTTTCTTT
J: TRBJ2-5; V: TRBV7-6; D: NA; size: many; CDR3: CASSRKAGYQETQYF; DNA: TGTGCCAGCAGCCGCAAGGCCGGATACCAAGAGACCCAGTACTTC
J: TRBJ2-7; V: TRBV7-2; D: TRBD2; size: many; CDR3: CASSYKGGAGASYEQYF; DNA: TGTGCCAGCAGCTATAAGGGTGGGGCGGGAGCATCCTACGAGCAGTACTTC
J: TRBJ2-4; V: TRBV19; D: TRBD2; size: few; CDR3: CASLSAGGPYIQYF; DNA: TGTGCCAGCCTGTCGGCGGGAGGGCCGTACATTCAGTACTTC
J: TRBJ1-1; V: TRBV27; D: NA; size: few; CDR3: CASRSGARGQGAFF; DNA: TGTGCCAGCAGGTCGGGGGCACGCGGCCAGGGAGCTTTCTTT
J: TRBJ1-1; V: TRBV20-1; D: NA; size: many; CDR3: CSARAGAPNTEAFF; DNA: TGCAGTGCTAGAGCTGGAGCACCGAACACTGAAGCTTTCTTT
J: TRBJ1-2; V: TRBV6-2/TRBV6-3; D: NA; size: many; CDR3: CASSRTGPNGYTF; DNA: TGTGCCAGCAGTCGGACCGGACCTAATGGCTACACCTTC
J: TRBJ1-6; V: TRBV30; D: NA; size: NA; CDR3: CASTATYNSPLHF; DNA: TGTGCCTCAACAGCGACTTATAATTCACCCCTCCACTTT
J: TRBJ1-1; V: TRBV5-1; D: NA; size: many; CDR3: CASSLAAGARTEAFF; DNA: TGCGCCAGCAGCTTGGCTGCGGGGGCCCGGACTGAAGCTTTCTTT
J: TRBJ2-1; V: TRBV6-5; D: NA; size: many; CDR3: CASKFRDFSYNEQFF; DNA: TGTGCCAGCAAGTTCCGGGACTTCTCCTACAATGAGCAGTTCTTC